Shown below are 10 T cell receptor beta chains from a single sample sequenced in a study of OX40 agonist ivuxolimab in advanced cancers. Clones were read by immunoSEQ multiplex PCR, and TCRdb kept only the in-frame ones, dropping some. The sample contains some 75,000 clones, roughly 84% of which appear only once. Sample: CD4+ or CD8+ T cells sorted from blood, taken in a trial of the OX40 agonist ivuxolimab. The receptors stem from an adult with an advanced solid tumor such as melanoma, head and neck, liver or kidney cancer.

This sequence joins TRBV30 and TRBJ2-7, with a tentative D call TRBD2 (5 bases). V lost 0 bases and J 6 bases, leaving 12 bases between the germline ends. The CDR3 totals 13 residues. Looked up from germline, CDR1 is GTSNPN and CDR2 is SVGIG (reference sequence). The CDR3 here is CAWSVGPGSEQYF. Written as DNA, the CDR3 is TGTGCCTGGAGTGTAGGCCCGGGATCCGAGCAGTACTTC.

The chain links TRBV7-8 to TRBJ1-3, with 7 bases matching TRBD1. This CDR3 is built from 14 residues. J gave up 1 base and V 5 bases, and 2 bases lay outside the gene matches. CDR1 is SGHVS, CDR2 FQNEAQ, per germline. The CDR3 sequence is CASSNRGSGNTIYF. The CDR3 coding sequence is TGTGCCAGCAGCAACAGGGGTTCTGGAAACACCATATATTTT.

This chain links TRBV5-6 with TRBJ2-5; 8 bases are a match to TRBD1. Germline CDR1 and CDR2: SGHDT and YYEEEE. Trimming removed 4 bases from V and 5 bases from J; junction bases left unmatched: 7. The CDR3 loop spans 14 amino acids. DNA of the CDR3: TGTGCCAGCAGCGGCCGGACAGGGACGGAGACCCAGTACTTC. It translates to CASSGRTGTETQYF.

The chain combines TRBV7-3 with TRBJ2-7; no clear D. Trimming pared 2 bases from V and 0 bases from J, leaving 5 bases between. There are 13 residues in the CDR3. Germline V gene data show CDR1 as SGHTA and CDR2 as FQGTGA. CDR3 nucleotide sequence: TGTGCCAGCAGCTTAGATTACTCCTACGAGCAGTACTTC. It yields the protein CASSLDYSYEQYF.

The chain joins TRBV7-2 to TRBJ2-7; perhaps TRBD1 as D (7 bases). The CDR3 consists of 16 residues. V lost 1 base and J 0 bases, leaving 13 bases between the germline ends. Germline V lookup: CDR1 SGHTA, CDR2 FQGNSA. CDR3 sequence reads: CASSLVSGGSSYEQYF. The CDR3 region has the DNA TGTGCCAGCAGCTTAGTGTCAGGGGGGAGCTCCTACGAGCAGTACTTC.

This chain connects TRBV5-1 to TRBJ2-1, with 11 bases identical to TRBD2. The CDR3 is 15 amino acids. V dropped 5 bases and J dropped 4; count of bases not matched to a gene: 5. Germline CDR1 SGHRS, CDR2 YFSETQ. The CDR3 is CASRRGLAVYNEQFF. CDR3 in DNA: TGCGCCAGCAGACGGGGACTAGCGGTTTACAATGAGCAGTTCTTC.

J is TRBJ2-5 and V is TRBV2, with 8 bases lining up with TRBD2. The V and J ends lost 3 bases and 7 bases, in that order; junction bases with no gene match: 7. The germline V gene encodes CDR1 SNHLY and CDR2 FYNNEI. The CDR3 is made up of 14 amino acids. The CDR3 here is CASSDAGGGGTQYF. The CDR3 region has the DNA TGTGCCAGCAGTGATGCGGGGGGAGGCGGGACCCAGTACTTC.

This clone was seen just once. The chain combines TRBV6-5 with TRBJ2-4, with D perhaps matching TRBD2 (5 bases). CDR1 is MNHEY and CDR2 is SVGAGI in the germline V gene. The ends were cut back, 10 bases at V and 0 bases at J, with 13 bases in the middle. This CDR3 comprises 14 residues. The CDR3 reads CATYSAGAKNIQYF. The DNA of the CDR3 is TGTGCCACCTACTCCGCGGGAGCCAAAAACATTCAGTACTTC.

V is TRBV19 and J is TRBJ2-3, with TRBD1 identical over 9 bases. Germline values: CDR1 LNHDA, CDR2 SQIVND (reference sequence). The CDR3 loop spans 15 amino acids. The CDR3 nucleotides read TGTAACAACCCCACCCGGACAGGGGGCACAGATACGCAGTATTTT. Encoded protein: CNNPTRTGGTDTQYF.

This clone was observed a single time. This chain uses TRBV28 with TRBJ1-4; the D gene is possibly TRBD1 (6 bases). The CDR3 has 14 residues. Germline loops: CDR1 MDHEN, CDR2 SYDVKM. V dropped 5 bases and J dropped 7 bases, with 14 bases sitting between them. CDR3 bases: TGTGCCAGCAGTCCTCCCGGACAGATTGAAAAACTGTTTTTT. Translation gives CASSPPGQIEKLFF. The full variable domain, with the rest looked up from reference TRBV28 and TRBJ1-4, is DVKVTQSSRYLVKRTGEKVFLECVQDMDHENMFWYRQDPGLGLRLIYFSYDVKMKEKGDIPEGYSVSREKKERFSLILESASTNQTSMYLCASSPPGQIEKLFFGSGTQLSVL.